This record covers a single T cell receptor beta chain. Its antigen target is currently unknown. Per-nucleotide qualities are absent, and no much larger clonotype sits a single base away. The data were obtained in a study of T cell repertoires in cytomegalovirus infection (dated by TCRdb to about 2019). Background for the entire study: The HLA type of each donor mattered for the analysis, because public TCR beta signatures pointed to carriage of CMV infection along with the matching HLA type. Here is what the overall study found, with its caveats: In both this cohort and an independent cohort of 350 or so donors, the cumulative frequency of public TCR beta family members distinguished carriers of CMV infection plus the relevant HLA type. In the ex vivo response, HLA-C-restricted CMV-specific TCR beta clonotypes were dominant, and in two of eight donors the single most frequent clonotype came from this HLA-C-restricted group.

The CDR3 starts with the cysteine, ends with the phenylalanine, and has 15 residues. Only the CDR3 DNA stays, 45 bases, in frame from base 1. A distance of 12 bases separates the germline ends of V and J, which lose 4 bases and 0 bases respectively. The CDR1 and CDR2 encoded by the germline V gene are SGHRS and YFSETQ. Sequencing was performed on an Illumina HiSeq 1500. TCRdb's own reprocessing of the public reads used fastp at Q25 and MiXCR and kept productive beta chains. Rows with a matching CDR3 protein are joined into one entry that keeps the most common DNA and genes. The sample profile shows a few hundred thousand distinct CDR3 sequences; around a sixth of them were found once. The ten most abundant clones make up about 12% of the sample.

The sequenced sample was PBMCs. The chain is assembled from TRBV5-1 and TRBJ2-3; possibly the D gene is TRBD1, per 5 matching bases. This sequence originates from a human donor in good health (CMV status not recorded). Some clones in this sample may be carry-over from other donors' samples. In nucleotide form, the sequence is TGCGCCAGCAGCGGCGGACAAGCTAGCACAGATACGCAGTATTTT. Translated, this is CASSGGQASTDTQYF.